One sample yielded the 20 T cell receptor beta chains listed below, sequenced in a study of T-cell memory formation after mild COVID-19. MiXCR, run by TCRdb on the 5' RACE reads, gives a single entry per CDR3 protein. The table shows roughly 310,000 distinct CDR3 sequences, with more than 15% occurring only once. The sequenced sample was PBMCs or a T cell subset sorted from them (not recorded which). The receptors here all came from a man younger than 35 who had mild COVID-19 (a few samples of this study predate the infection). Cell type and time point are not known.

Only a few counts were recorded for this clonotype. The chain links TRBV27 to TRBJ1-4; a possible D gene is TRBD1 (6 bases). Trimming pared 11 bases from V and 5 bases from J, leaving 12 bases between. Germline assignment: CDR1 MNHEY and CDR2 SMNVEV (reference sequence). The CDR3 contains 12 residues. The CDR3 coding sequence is TGTGCCGCGGGTACAGGGAATGAAAAACTGTTTTTT. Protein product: CAAGTGNEKLFF. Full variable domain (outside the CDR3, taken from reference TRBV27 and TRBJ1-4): EAQVTQNPRYLITVTGKKLTVTCSQNMNHEYMSWYRQDPGLGLRQIYYSMNVEVTDKGDVPEGYKVSRKEKRNFPLILESPSPNQTSLYFCAAGTGNEKLFFGSGTQLSVL.

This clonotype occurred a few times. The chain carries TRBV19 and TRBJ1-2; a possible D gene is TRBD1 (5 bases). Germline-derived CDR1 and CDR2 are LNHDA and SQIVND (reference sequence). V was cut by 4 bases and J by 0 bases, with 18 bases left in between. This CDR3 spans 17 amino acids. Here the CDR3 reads CASSSQGFPPSNYGYTF. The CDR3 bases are TGTGCCAGTAGTAGTCAGGGTTTCCCACCCTCTAACTATGGCTACACCTTC.

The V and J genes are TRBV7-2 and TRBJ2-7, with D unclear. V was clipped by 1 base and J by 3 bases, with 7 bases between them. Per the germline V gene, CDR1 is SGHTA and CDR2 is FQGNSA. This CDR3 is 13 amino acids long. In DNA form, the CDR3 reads TGTGCCAGCAGCTTAGTCCGGCGCTACGAGCAGTACTTC. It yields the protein CASSLVRRYEQYF.

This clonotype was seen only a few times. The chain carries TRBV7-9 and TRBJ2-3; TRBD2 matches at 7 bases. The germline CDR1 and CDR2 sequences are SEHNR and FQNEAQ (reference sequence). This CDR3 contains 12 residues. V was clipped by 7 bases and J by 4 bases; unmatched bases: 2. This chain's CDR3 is CASTLAADTQYF. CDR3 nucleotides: TGTGCCAGCACCCTAGCGGCAGATACGCAGTATTTT.

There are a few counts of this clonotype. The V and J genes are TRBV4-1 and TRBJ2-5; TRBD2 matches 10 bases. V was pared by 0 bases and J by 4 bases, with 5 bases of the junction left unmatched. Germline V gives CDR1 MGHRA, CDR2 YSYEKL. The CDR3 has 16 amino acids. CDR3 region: CASSQDERGGRETQYF. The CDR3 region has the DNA TGCGCCAGCAGCCAAGATGAGCGGGGGGGCCGAGAGACCCAGTACTTC.

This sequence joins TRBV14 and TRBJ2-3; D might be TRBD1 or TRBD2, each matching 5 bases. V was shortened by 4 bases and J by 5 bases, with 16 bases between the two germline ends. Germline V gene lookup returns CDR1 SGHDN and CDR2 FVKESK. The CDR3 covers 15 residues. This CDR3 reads CASSRRGDRKDTQYF. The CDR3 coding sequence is TGTGCCAGCAGCCGGCGAGGGGACCGAAAAGATACGCAGTATTTT.

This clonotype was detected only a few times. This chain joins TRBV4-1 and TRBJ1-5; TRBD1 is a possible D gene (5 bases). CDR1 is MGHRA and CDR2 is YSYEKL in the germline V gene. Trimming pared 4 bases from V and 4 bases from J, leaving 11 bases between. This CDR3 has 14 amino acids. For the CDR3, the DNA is TGCGCCAGCAGCCCCCCAGGGCTAAATCAGCCCCAGCATTTT. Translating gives CASSPPGLNQPQHF.

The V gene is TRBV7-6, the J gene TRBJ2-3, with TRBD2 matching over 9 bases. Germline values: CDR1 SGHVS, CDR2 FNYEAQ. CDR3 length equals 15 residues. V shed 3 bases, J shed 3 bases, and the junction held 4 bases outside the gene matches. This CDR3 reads CASSFGGGATDTQYF. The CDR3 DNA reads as TGTGCCAGCAGCTTTGGCGGGGGGGCGACAGATACGCAGTATTTT.

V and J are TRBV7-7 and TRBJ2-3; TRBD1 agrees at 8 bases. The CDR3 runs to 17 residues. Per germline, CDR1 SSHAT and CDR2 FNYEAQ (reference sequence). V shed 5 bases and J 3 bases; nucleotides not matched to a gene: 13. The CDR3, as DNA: TGTGCCAGCAGCCCTCGACCGCAGGGGGCGAATACAGATACGCAGTATTTT. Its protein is CASSPRPQGANTDTQYF.

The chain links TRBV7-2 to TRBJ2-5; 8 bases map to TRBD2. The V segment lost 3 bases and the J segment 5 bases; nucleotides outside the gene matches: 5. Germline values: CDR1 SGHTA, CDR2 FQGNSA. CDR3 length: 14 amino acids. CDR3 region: CASSFRGGPETQYF. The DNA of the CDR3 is TGTGCCAGCAGCTTCCGGGGGGGACCCGAGACCCAGTACTTC.

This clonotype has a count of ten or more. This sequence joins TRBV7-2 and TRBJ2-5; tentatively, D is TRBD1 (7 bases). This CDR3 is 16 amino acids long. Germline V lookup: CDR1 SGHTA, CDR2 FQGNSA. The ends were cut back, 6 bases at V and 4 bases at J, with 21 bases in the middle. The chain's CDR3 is CASSFPYAGGRETQYF. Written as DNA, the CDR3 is TGTGCCAGCAGTTTCCCTTACGCAGGGGGGAGAGAGACCCAGTACTTC.

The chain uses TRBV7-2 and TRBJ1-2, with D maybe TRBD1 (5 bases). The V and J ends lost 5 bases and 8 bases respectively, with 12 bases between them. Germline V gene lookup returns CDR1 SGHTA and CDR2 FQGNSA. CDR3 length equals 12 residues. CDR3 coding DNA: TGTGCCAGCAGCCCGGGGGGGAGAGGCTACACCTTC. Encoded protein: CASSPGGRGYTF.

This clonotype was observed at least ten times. CDR3 bases: TGTGCCAGCAGCTTAGCGCCCGGACAGGTGGACGGGGAGCAGTTCTTC. It specifies CASSLAPGQVDGEQFF. The V call is TRBV7-9, the J call TRBJ2-1; 7 bases line up with TRBD1. Germline values: CDR1 SEHNR, CDR2 FQNEAQ (reference sequence). The CDR3 loop spans 16 amino acids. The trim removed 0 bases at V and 10 bases at J, leaving 12 bases unmatched.

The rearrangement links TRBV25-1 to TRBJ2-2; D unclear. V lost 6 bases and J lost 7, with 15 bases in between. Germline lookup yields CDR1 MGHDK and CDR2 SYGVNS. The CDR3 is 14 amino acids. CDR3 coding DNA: TGTGCCAGCAGGGGCCGACGGCGCCACGGGGAGCTGTTTTTT. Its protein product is CASRGRRRHGELFF.

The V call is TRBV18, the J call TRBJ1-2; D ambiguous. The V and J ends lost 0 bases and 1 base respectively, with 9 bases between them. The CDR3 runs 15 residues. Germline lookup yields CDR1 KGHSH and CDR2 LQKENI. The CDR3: CASSPPLDGNYGYTF. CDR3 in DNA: TGTGCCAGCTCACCACCGTTGGACGGTAACTATGGCTACACCTTC.

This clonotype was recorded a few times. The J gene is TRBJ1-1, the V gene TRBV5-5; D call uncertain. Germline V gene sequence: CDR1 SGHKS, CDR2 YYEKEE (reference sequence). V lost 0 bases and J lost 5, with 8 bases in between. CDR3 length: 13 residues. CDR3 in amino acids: CASSLGVQTEAFF. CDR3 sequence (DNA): TGTGCCAGCAGCTTGGGGGTCCAGACTGAAGCTTTCTTT.

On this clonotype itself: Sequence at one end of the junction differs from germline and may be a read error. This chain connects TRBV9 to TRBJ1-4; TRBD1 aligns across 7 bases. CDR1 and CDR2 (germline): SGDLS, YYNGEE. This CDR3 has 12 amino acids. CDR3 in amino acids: CASSATGTELRF. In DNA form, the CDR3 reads TGTGCCAGCAGCGCTACCGGGACAGAGTTACGTTTT.

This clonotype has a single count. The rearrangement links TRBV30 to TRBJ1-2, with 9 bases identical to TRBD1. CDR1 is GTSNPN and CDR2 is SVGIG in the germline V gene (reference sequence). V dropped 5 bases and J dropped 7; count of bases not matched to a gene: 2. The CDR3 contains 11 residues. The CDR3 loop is CAWDRGGGYTF. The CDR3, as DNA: TGTGCCTGGGACAGGGGGGGTGGCTACACCTTC.

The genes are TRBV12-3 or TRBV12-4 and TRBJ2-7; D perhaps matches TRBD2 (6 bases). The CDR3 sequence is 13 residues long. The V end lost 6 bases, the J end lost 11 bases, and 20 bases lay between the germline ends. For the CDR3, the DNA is TGTGCCAGCAGCCCTAGCGACTTTACCAGAAAGTACTTC. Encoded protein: CASSPSDFTRKYF.

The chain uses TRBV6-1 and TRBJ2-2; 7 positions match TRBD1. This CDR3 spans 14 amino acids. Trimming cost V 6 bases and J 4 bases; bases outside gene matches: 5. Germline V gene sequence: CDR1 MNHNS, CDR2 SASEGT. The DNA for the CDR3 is TGTGCCAGCAGGTGGGACAGAGCCACCGGGGAGCTGTTTTTT. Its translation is CASRWDRATGELFF.